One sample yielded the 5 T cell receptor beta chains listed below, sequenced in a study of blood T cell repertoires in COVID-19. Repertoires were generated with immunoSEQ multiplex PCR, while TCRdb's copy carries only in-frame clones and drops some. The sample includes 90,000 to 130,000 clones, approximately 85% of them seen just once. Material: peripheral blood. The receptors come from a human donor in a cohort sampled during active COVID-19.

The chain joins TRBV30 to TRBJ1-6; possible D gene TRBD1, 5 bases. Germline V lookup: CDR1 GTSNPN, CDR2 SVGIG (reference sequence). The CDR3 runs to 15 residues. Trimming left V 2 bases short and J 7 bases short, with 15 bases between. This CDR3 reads CAWSPILGANSPLHF. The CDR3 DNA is TGTGCCTGGAGTCCCATCCTAGGGGCGAATTCACCCCTCCACTTT. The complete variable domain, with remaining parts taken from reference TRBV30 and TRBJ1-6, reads SQTIHQWPATLVQPVGSPLSLECTVEGTSNPNLYWYRQAAGRGLQLLFYSVGIGQISSEVPQNLSASRPQDRQFILSSKKLLLSDSGFYLCAWSPILGANSPLHFGNGTRLTVT.

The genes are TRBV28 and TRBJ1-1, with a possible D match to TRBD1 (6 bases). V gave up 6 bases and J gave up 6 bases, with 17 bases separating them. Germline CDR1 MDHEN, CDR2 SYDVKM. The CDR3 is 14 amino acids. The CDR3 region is CASRVGGVKAEAFF. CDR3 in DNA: TGTGCCAGCAGAGTAGGGGGGGTGAAGGCTGAAGCTTTCTTT.

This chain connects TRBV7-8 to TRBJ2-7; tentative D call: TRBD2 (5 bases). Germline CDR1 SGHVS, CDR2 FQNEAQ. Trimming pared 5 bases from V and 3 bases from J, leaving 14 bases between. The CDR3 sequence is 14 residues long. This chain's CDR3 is CASSPIRGDYEQYF. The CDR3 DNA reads TGTGCCAGCAGCCCAATCCGGGGAGACTACGAGCAGTACTTC.

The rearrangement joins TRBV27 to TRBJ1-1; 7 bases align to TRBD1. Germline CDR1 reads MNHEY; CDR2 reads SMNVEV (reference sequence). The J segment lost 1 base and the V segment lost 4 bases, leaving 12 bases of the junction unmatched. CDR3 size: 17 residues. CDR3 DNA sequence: TGTGCCAGCAGTTCGACAGGGAGGTTTAATGAGAACACTGAAGCTTTCTTT. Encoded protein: CASSSTGRFNENTEAFF.

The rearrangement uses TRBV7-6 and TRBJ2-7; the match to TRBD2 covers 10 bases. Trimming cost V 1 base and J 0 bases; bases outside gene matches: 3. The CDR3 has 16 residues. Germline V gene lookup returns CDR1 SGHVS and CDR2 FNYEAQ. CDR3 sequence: CASSLEASGGSYEQYF. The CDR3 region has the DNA TGTGCCAGCAGCTTAGAGGCTAGCGGGGGCTCCTACGAGCAGTACTTC.